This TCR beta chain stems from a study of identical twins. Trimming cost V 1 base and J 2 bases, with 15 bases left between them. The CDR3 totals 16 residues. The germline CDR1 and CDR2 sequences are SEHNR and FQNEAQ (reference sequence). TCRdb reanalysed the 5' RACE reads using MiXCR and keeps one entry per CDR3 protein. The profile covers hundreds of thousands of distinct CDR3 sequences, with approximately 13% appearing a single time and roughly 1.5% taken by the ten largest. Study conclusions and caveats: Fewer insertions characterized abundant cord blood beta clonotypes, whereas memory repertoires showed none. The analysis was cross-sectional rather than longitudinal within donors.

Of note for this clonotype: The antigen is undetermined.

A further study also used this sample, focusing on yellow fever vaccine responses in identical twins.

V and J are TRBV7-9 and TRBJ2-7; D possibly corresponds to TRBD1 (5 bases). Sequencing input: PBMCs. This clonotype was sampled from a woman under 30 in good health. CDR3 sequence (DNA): TGTGCCAGCAGCTTAGGTTCGGCAGGGTCGACCTACGAGCAGTACTTC. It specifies CASSLGSAGSTYEQYF.